Listed below are T cell receptor beta chains from one sample, sequenced in a study of blood T cell repertoires in COVID-19. The data were produced by immunoSEQ multiplex PCR, yet TCRdb's version contains in-frame clones alone and is incomplete. Of 150,000 or so clones in the sample, over 75% are singletons; the top ten hold 0.6% to 0.7%. The sample was peripheral blood. The receptors originated from a man aged 55 to 70 with COVID-19, enrolled during active disease. Each CDR3 is given with its conserved first and last residue. D genes are given only for firm matches. Not all rows give a size; the values are once, few, many and, for expanded clones, a class.

size: .
V: TRBV6-5
J: TRBJ2-7
D: TRBD1
CDR3: CASSSRQGSYEQYF
DNA: TGTGCCAGCAGTTCCAGACAGGGGTCCTACGAGCAGTACTTC

size: .
V: TRBV5-4
J: TRBJ2-1
D: TRBD2
CDR3: CASSTGTSVYNEQFF
DNA: TGTGCCAGCAGTACCGGGACTAGCGTCTACAATGAGCAGTTCTTC

size: once
V: TRBV7-2
J: TRBJ1-1
D: .
CDR3: CASSLQSTGSTEAFF
DNA: TGTGCCAGCAGCTTGCAGTCAACAGGGAGCACTGAAGCTTTCTTT

size: .
V: TRBV2
J: TRBJ2-5
D: TRBD1
CDR3: CASRPLTGGGETQYF
DNA: TGTGCCAGCAGGCCCCTGACAGGGGGAGGAGAGACCCAGTACTTC

size: .
V: TRBV7-7
J: TRBJ2-1
D: .
CDR3: CASSSRLGGGSGNEQFF
DNA: TGTGCTAGCAGCTCCCGTCTAGGCGGGGGCTCCGGGAATGAGCAGTTCTTC

size: once
V: TRBV6-2/TRBV6-3
J: TRBJ2-1
D: TRBD2
CDR3: CASSYLTSGRAQVNYNEQFF
DNA: TGTGCCAGCAGTTACTTGACTAGCGGGAGGGCCCAGGTTAACTACAATGAGCAGTTCTTC

size: .
V: TRBV10-3
J: TRBJ2-1
D: TRBD2
CDR3: CAIGPGTSGSQYNEQFF
DNA: TGTGCCATCGGTCCCGGGACTAGCGGGAGCCAATACAATGAGCAGTTCTTC

size: .
V: TRBV29-1
J: TRBJ1-1
D: .
CDR3: CSARPGDIRTEAFF
DNA: TGCAGCGCTAGACCCGGTGACATCAGGACTGAAGCTTTCTTT

size: .
V: TRBV19
J: TRBJ2-7
D: TRBD1
CDR3: CASSMRGDRVESYEQYF
DNA: TGTGCCAGTAGTATGAGAGGGGACAGGGTAGAATCCTACGAGCAGTACTTC

size: .
V: TRBV5-1
J: TRBJ1-2
D: .
CDR3: CASSSNDIRGGYTF
DNA: TGCGCCAGCAGCTCTAACGACATCCGCGGGGGCTACACCTTC

size: .
V: TRBV27
J: TRBJ1-2
D: TRBD1
CDR3: CASSPGQSYGYTF
DNA: TGTGCCAGCAGTCCGGGACAGAGCTATGGCTACACCTTC

size: .
V: TRBV12-3/TRBV12-4
J: TRBJ1-5
D: .
CDR3: CASRRNNQPQHF
DNA: TGTGCCAGCAGACGCAACAACCAGCCCCAGCATTTT

size: .
V: TRBV5-5
J: TRBJ1-1
D: .
CDR3: CASSSSGATNTEAFF
DNA: TGTGCCAGCAGCTCCTCAGGTGCGACGAACACTGAAGCTTTCTTT

size: .
V: TRBV5-1
J: TRBJ1-3
D: .
CDR3: CASSYQLGAGNTIYF
DNA: TGCGCCAGCAGCTACCAGTTGGGAGCTGGAAACACCATATATTTT

size: .
V: TRBV29-1
J: TRBJ2-2
D: TRBD2
CDR3: CSVDLAGTTGELFF
DNA: TGCAGCGTTGATCTAGCGGGAACGACCGGGGAGCTGTTTTTT

size: .
V: TRBV28
J: TRBJ2-3
D: TRBD1
CDR3: CASSLRGPDTQYF
DNA: TGTGCCAGCAGCCTCAGGGGGCCAGATACGCAGTATTTT

size: once
V: TRBV9
J: TRBJ2-7
D: .
CDR3: CASSPGGHNYEQYF
DNA: TGTGCCAGCAGCCCTGGGGGACACAATTACGAGCAGTACTTC

size: .
V: TRBV7-2
J: TRBJ2-1
D: .
CDR3: CASSLSWGVYEQFF
DNA: TGTGCCAGCAGCTTAAGCTGGGGAGTTTATGAGCAGTTCTTC

size: .
V: TRBV20-1
J: TRBJ1-1
D: .
CDR3: CSASGKGGLGTEAFF
DNA: TGCAGTGCTAGTGGAAAGGGGGGGCTGGGAACTGAAGCTTTCTTT

size: .
V: TRBV3-1/TRBV3-2
J: TRBJ1-3
D: .
CDR3: CASSHDTGGPGNTIYF
DNA: TGTGCCAGCAGCCATGATACGGGGGGACCTGGAAACACCATATATTTT

size: few
V: TRBV3-1/TRBV3-2
J: TRBJ1-1
D: .
CDR3: CASSQENWNTEAFF
DNA: TGTGCCAGCAGCCAAGAAAACTGGAACACTGAAGCTTTCTTT

size: few
V: TRBV14
J: TRBJ1-5
D: .
CDR3: CASSPSNNQPQHF
DNA: TGTGCCAGCAGCCCTTCTAACAATCAGCCCCAGCATTTT

size: .
V: TRBV4-2
J: TRBJ2-3
D: TRBD2
CDR3: CASSQDWASGRDTQYF
DNA: TGTGCCAGCAGCCAAGATTGGGCTAGCGGGCGAGATACGCAGTATTTT

size: .
V: TRBV12-3/TRBV12-4
J: TRBJ1-2
D: .
CDR3: CASSLDRIYGYTF
DNA: TGTGCCAGCAGTTTAGACAGGATCTATGGCTACACCTTC

size: few
V: TRBV10-3
J: TRBJ1-2
D: .
CDR3: CAIGAADGYTF
DNA: TGTGCCATCGGAGCGGCGGATGGCTACACCTTC

size: .
V: TRBV19
J: TRBJ2-4
D: TRBD1
CDR3: CASSGPGQGISKNIQYF
DNA: TGTGCCAGCTCGGGACCGGGACAGGGAATTAGCAAAAACATTCAGTACTTC

size: .
V: TRBV3-1/TRBV3-2
J: TRBJ1-1
D: .
CDR3: CASSQESGPAEAFF
DNA: TGTGCCAGCAGCCAAGAATCGGGTCCCGCTGAAGCTTTCTTT

size: .
V: TRBV5-1
J: TRBJ1-6
D: TRBD1
CDR3: CASRTGGTGNSPLHF
DNA: TGCGCCAGCAGAACAGGGGGCACTGGGAATTCACCCCTCCACTTT

size: .
V: TRBV6-2/TRBV6-3
J: TRBJ1-5
D: .
CDR3: CASSWARGGAPNQPQHF
DNA: TGTGCCAGCAGTTGGGCCCGTGGGGGGGCCCCTAATCAGCCCCAGCATTTT

size: once
V: TRBV14
J: TRBJ2-7
D: .
CDR3: CASSQDLQGEDEQYF
DNA: TGTGCCAGCAGCCAAGATCTACAGGGAGAAGACGAGCAGTACTTC

size: few
V: TRBV5-1
J: TRBJ2-3
D: .
CDR3: CASSFYFGGSSTDTQYF
DNA: TGCGCCAGCAGCTTTTATTTTGGCGGCTCTAGCACAGATACGCAGTATTTT

size: .
V: TRBV15
J: TRBJ2-6
D: .
CDR3: CATSSSLGGSGANVLTF
DNA: TGTGCCACCAGCAGCTCCCTTGGGGGGTCTGGGGCCAACGTCCTGACTTTC

size: .
V: TRBV29-1
J: TRBJ2-6
D: TRBD1
CDR3: CSVEVDREFAGANVLTF
DNA: TGCAGCGTTGAGGTCGACAGGGAATTCGCTGGGGCCAACGTCCTGACTTTC

size: .
V: TRBV15
J: TRBJ1-5
D: .
CDR3: CATSPRTAFDQPQHF
DNA: TGTGCCACCAGCCCACGGACAGCATTCGATCAGCCCCAGCATTTT

size: .
V: TRBV4-3
J: TRBJ1-6
D: .
CDR3: CASSQGSASSPLHF
DNA: TGCGCCAGCAGCCAAGGATCTGCGAGTTCACCCCTCCACTTT

size: .
V: TRBV24-1
J: TRBJ2-5
D: TRBD1
CDR3: CATSGQGPYQETQYF
DNA: TGTGCCACCAGTGGACAGGGACCGTACCAAGAGACCCAGTACTTC

size: .
V: TRBV28
J: TRBJ1-2
D: .
CDR3: CASSLVPTALHYGYTF
DNA: TGTGCCAGCAGTTTAGTTCCGACAGCACTACACTATGGCTACACCTTC

size: .
V: TRBV7-8
J: TRBJ1-2
D: .
CDR3: CASSLSLGLPSRITF
DNA: TGTGCCAGCAGCTTAAGTCTGGGCCTTCCTTCTCGGATCACCTTC

size: .
V: TRBV19
J: TRBJ1-5
D: .
CDR3: CASSKAGVANQPQHF
DNA: TGTGCCAGTAGCAAGGCGGGGGTGGCAAATCAGCCCCAGCATTTT

size: .
V: TRBV6-6
J: TRBJ2-1
D: .
CDR3: CASSLQGFEQFF
DNA: TGTGCCAGCAGTCTGCAGGGGTTTGAGCAGTTCTTC

size: .
V: TRBV10-3
J: TRBJ2-3
D: TRBD2
CDR3: CAISELAVGDTQYF
DNA: TGTGCCATCAGTGAACTAGCGGTGGGAGATACGCAGTATTTT

size: .
V: TRBV5-1
J: TRBJ2-5
D: TRBD2
CDR3: CASSLAPRLAGGRQETQYF
DNA: TGCGCCAGCAGCTTGGCCCCACGACTAGCGGGAGGACGACAAGAGACCCAGTACTTC

size: .
V: TRBV12-3/TRBV12-4
J: TRBJ2-2
D: .
CDR3: CASKLGGTGELFF
DNA: TGTGCCAGCAAACTGGGGGGAACCGGGGAGCTGTTTTTT

size: .
V: TRBV3-1/TRBV3-2
J: TRBJ2-3
D: TRBD1
CDR3: CASSRRGQDTDTQYF
DNA: TGTGCCAGCAGCCGGCGGGGACAGGACACAGATACGCAGTATTTT

size: .
V: TRBV7-2
J: TRBJ2-7
D: TRBD1
CDR3: CASSPSGQGIYEQYF
DNA: TGTGCCAGCAGCCCGAGCGGACAGGGGATCTACGAGCAGTACTTC

size: .
V: TRBV4-3
J: TRBJ1-6
D: .
CDR3: CASSQDRSGNNSPLHF
DNA: TGCGCCAGCAGCCAAGACCGCTCAGGGAATAATTCACCCCTCCACTTT

size: .
V: TRBV9
J: TRBJ2-1
D: TRBD2
CDR3: CASSPRDYGPNEQFF
DNA: TGTGCCAGCAGCCCACGGGACTATGGGCCCAATGAGCAGTTCTTC

size: .
V: TRBV6-6
J: TRBJ2-2
D: TRBD2
CDR3: CASNAVGGTGELFF
DNA: TGTGCCAGCAATGCAGTGGGGGGGACCGGGGAGCTGTTTTTT

size: few
V: TRBV6-5
J: TRBJ2-7
D: TRBD2
CDR3: CASSPTSGGRYEQYF
DNA: TGTGCCAGCAGTCCGACTAGCGGGGGGCGGTACGAGCAGTACTTC

size: .
V: TRBV27
J: TRBJ2-2
D: .
CDR3: CASSLYRPNTGELFF
DNA: TGTGCCAGCAGTTTATACAGGCCGAACACCGGGGAGCTGTTTTTT

size: few
V: TRBV14
J: TRBJ1-3
D: .
CDR3: CASSPSGNSGNTIYF
DNA: TGTGCCAGCAGCCCGTCGGGGAACTCTGGAAACACCATATATTTT

size: many
V: TRBV4-1
J: TRBJ1-5
D: .
CDR3: CASSVTAASRAQHF
DNA: TGCGCCAGCAGCGTTACGGCGGCGTCGAGGGCCCAGCATTTT

size: .
V: TRBV30
J: TRBJ1-2
D: .
CDR3: CAWRDTRITF
DNA: TGTGCCTGGAGGGACACCAGGATTACCTTC

size: .
V: TRBV12-3/TRBV12-4
J: TRBJ1-2
D: .
CDR3: CASSFRGSYGYTF
DNA: TGTGCCAGCAGTTTTCGGGGGAGCTATGGCTACACCTTC

size: .
V: TRBV29-1
J: TRBJ2-1
D: TRBD1
CDR3: CSDTHRGNEQFF
DNA: TGCAGCGACACCCACAGGGGCAATGAGCAGTTCTTC

size: .
V: TRBV6-5
J: TRBJ1-4
D: .
CDR3: CASSYSGGNEKLFF
DNA: TGTGCCAGCAGTTACTCGGGGGGAAATGAAAAACTGTTTTTT

size: .
V: TRBV7-9
J: TRBJ1-2
D: TRBD1
CDR3: CASSPNLLDRVYGYTF
DNA: TGTGCCAGCAGCCCGAATCTCTTGGACAGGGTCTATGGCTACACCTTC

size: .
V: TRBV6-2/TRBV6-3
J: TRBJ1-5
D: .
CDR3: CASSYSQSWPQHF
DNA: TGTGCCAGCAGTTACTCACAAAGTTGGCCCCAGCATTTT

size: few
V: TRBV7-9
J: TRBJ1-1
D: .
CDR3: CASSLGLYMNTEAFF
DNA: TGTGCCAGCAGCTTAGGGCTTTATATGAACACTGAAGCTTTCTTT

size: .
V: TRBV14
J: TRBJ2-7
D: TRBD2
CDR3: CASSQLLAAYEQYF
DNA: TGTGCCAGCAGCCAACTCCTAGCGGCCTACGAGCAGTACTTC